These 17 T cell receptor beta chains were sequenced from one sample in a study of T cells in Graves' hyperthyroidism and ophthalmopathy. Authors of the study amplified TCR beta CDR3 regions from RNA transcripts. The TCR CDR3 first-round RT-PCR relied on the HTBI primer set. TCRdb reanalysed the multiplex PCR reads using MiXCR and keeps one entry per CDR3 protein. The table records about 840,000 distinct CDR3 sequences, over 35% of them present only once. Sequencing was performed on blood. The receptors stem from a man younger than 35 with Graves' hyperthyroidism.

The chain joins TRBV15 to TRBJ1-2, with D tentatively TRBD1 (6 bases). This CDR3 is built from 13 residues. Germline CDR1 reads LNHNV; CDR2 reads YYDKDF (reference sequence). V gave up 5 bases and J gave up 4 bases, with 11 bases separating them. The CDR3 bases are TGTGCCACCAGCGGCAACAGGGTCTATGGCTACACCTTC. Encoded protein: CATSGNRVYGYTF.

This sequence joins TRBV9 and TRBJ2-5; D call uncertain. The length of the CDR3 is 14 residues. Germline CDR1 SGDLS, CDR2 YYNGEE. V was trimmed by 2 bases and J by 3 bases, leaving 11 bases between them. Here the CDR3 reads CASSVPDPKETQYF. CDR3 nucleotides: TGTGCCAGCAGCGTCCCGGACCCCAAAGAGACCCAGTACTTC.

The genes are TRBV10-3 and TRBJ2-5, with 7 bases fitting TRBD1. Germline V gene lookup returns CDR1 ENHRY and CDR2 SYGVKD. The CDR3 consists of 16 residues. Trimming took 4 bases from V and 2 from J; bases not matched to a gene: 10. The CDR3 reads CAISAFRDRPQETQYF. The CDR3 nucleotides read TGTGCCATCAGTGCGTTCCGGGACAGACCTCAAGAGACCCAGTACTTC.

The chain recombines TRBV19 with TRBJ1-2; D is perhaps TRBD1 (6 bases). The CDR3 has 14 residues. The germline V gene encodes CDR1 LNHDA and CDR2 SQIVND (reference sequence). The germline V and J ends were trimmed by 6 bases and 6 bases, with 17 bases remaining between them. The CDR3 protein is CASSPGWGANGYTF. For the CDR3, the DNA is TGTGCCAGTAGCCCTGGTTGGGGGGCGAATGGCTACACCTTC.

This clonotype has a handful of counts. This chain joins TRBV4-1 and TRBJ2-7, with D maybe TRBD2 (6 bases). The germline CDR1 and CDR2 sequences are MGHRA and YSYEKL. This CDR3 contains 13 residues. V was clipped by 3 bases and J by 4 bases, with 10 bases between them. For the CDR3, the DNA is TGCGCCAGCAGCCAGCAACGGGAGTACGAGCAGTACTTC. Protein product: CASSQQREYEQYF.

This clonotype was counted at least ten times. The junction shows a germline mismatch at one end, possibly a read error. The CDR3 coding sequence is TGTGCCACCAGCAGAGATGGGCGGGGAGACAGGGACCTCTTC. As protein: CATSRDGRGDRDLF. V is TRBV15 and J is TRBJ2-7, with a tentative D call TRBD1 (7 bases). The length of the CDR3 is 14 residues. Germline V gene sequence: CDR1 LNHNV, CDR2 YYDKDF (reference sequence). Combining the CDR3 with reference TRBV15 and TRBJ2-7 gives the whole variable domain DAMVIQNPRYQVTQFGKPVTLSCSQTLNHNVMYWYQQKSSQAPKLLFHYYDKDFNNEADTPDNFQSRRPNTSFCFLDIRSPGLGDTAMYLCATSRDGRGDRDLFGPGTRLTVT.

CDR3 protein: CSAREVQETQYF. CDR3 nucleotides: TGCAGTGCTAGAGAAGTACAAGAGACCCAGTACTTC. The V call is TRBV20-1, the J call TRBJ2-5; D not resolved. V was trimmed by 0 bases and J by 2 bases, leaving 4 bases between them. The CDR3 covers 12 residues. CDR1 DFQATT and CDR2 SNEGSKA come from the germline V gene (reference sequence).

The genes are TRBV12-5 and TRBJ1-1; D uncertain. Germline V lookup: CDR1 LGHNT, CDR2 FRNRAP. V dropped 1 base and J dropped 1 base, with 7 bases sitting between them. This CDR3 spans 14 amino acids. In DNA form, the CDR3 reads TGTGCTAGTGGTTTGGGCCGAGGGAACACTGAAGCTTTCTTT. Protein: CASGLGRGNTEAFF.

The rearrangement links TRBV2 to TRBJ1-2; TRBD1 might be the D (6 bases). The CDR3 has 14 residues. V was trimmed by 8 bases and J by 4 bases, leaving 17 bases between them. CDR1 SNHLY and CDR2 FYNNEI come from the germline V gene. DNA for the CDR3: TGTGCCAGCCATCTAGGACAGAGAGGCTATGGCTACACCTTC. Its translation is CASHLGQRGYGYTF.

This clonotype was counted at least ten times. J is TRBJ2-5 and V is TRBV12-3 or TRBV12-4; the D gene is possibly TRBD1 (6 bases). The CDR3 covers 12 residues. Trimming cost V 3 bases and J 5 bases, with 7 bases left between them. The CDR3 protein is CASSFDRETQYF. The DNA of the CDR3 is TGTGCCAGCAGTTTCGACAGGGAGACCCAGTACTTC.

The J gene is TRBJ1-3, the V gene TRBV7-8; no reliable D call. This CDR3 has 15 residues. Trimming removed 1 base at V and 3 bases at J, with 10 bases between. Germline lookup yields CDR1 SGHVS and CDR2 FQNEAQ. CDR3 sequence: CASSLVALGGNTIYF. The CDR3 nucleotides read TGTGCCAGCAGCTTAGTGGCTCTAGGTGGAAACACCATATATTTT.

This chain links TRBV9 with TRBJ1-2; D unclear. The V end was cut by 5 bases, the J end by 2 bases, with 16 bases between. This CDR3 is built from 15 residues. From germline, CDR1 is SGDLS and CDR2 YYNGEE. The CDR3 DNA reads as TGTGCCAGCAGTTACTTGAAGGGTCCGAACTATGGCTACACCTTC. It yields the protein CASSYLKGPNYGYTF.

In its sample, this clonotype was seen many times. The rearrangement joins TRBV2 to TRBJ1-5, with D possibly TRBD1 on 5 matching bases. CDR3 size: 20 residues. The germline V gene has CDR1 SNHLY and CDR2 FYNNEI. V was clipped by 1 base and J by 0 bases, with 22 bases between them. The CDR3 nucleotides read TGTGCCAGCAGTGAAGGGATTGTCCGGGACTCCCGTCATAGCAATCAGCCCCAGCATTTT. This codes for CASSEGIVRDSRHSNQPQHF.

In its sample, this clonotype was seen many times. The chain employs TRBV29-1 and TRBJ1-1, with TRBD1 as a possible D gene (6 bases). Trimming shortened V by 7 bases and J by 0 bases, and 12 bases separated the two germline ends. The germline V gene has CDR1 SQVTM and CDR2 ANQGSEA. The CDR3 consists of 13 residues. The CDR3 sequence: CSATRGLNTEAFF. The CDR3 DNA reads as TGCAGCGCCACCAGGGGTTTGAACACTGAAGCTTTCTTT.

The chain joins TRBV29-1 to TRBJ1-6, with D unclear. The germline CDR1 and CDR2 sequences are SQVTM and ANQGSEA. The CDR3 is 12 residues long. The CDR3 protein is CQQLQSGSPLHF. CDR3 DNA: TGCCAGCAGCTCCAGTCCGGTTCACCCCTCCACTTT.

This sequence joins TRBV20-1 and TRBJ1-4; D gene uncertain. Per the germline V gene, CDR1 is DFQATT and CDR2 is SNEGSKA (reference sequence). The length of the CDR3 is 16 residues. V was pared by 5 bases and J by 0 bases, with 16 bases between. The CDR3: CSALWGRRSTNEKLFF. CDR3 DNA: TGCAGTGCTCTCTGGGGTCGACGGTCAACTAATGAAAAACTGTTTTTT.

This clonotype was found many times. This rearrangement joins TRBV7-9 to TRBJ1-4; D not certain. Per germline, CDR1 SEHNR and CDR2 FQNEAQ (reference sequence). V gave up 5 bases and J gave up 5 bases, with 12 bases separating them. CDR3 length: 14 residues. CDR3 residues: CASSPYGLNEKLFF. The CDR3 DNA sequence: TGTGCCAGCAGCCCGTACGGCCTCAATGAAAAACTGTTTTTT.